This is a list of T cell receptor beta chains from one sample in a study of response to subunit inactivated influenza vaccine. TCRdb analysed the RT-PCR reads with MiXCR anew, one entry per CDR3 protein. The sample records some 850,000 distinct CDR3 sequences, less than 20% being singletons. The specimen comprised PBMCs from blood, sampled about 5 days after vaccination. The source is a man aged 50 to 59 who received an inactivated influenza vaccine. Both conserved end residues are part of each CDR3. D genes are given only for firm matches. Only some rows state a clone size, as once, few, many or a class for expanded clones.

V gene: TRBV20-1; clone size: many; J gene: TRBJ2-3; D gene: .; CDR3 DNA: TGCAGTGCTAGAGTTAGCGCTAGCGCAGATACGCAGTATTTT; CDR3 protein: CSARVSASADTQYF
V gene: TRBV5-1; clone size: .; J gene: TRBJ2-5; D gene: TRBD1; CDR3 DNA: TGCGCCAGCAGCTTGCGGGACAGGGAGCAAGAGACCCAGTACTTC; CDR3 protein: CASSLRDREQETQYF
V gene: TRBV10-3; clone size: .; J gene: TRBJ2-1; D gene: TRBD2; CDR3 DNA: TGTGCCATCAAAGCGAATTGGGGACTAGAATCCAATGAGCAGTTCTTC; CDR3 protein: CAIKANWGLESNEQFF
V gene: TRBV20-1; clone size: once; J gene: TRBJ2-7; D gene: TRBD2; CDR3 DNA: TGCAGTGCTAGGCCCGGGACTAGCGGGGGAGAGCAGTACTTC; CDR3 protein: CSARPGTSGGEQYF
V gene: TRBV5-5; clone size: many; J gene: TRBJ1-5; D gene: .; CDR3 DNA: TGTGCCAGCAGCTTCCGTGGGGGCAATCAGCCCCAGCATTTT; CDR3 protein: CASSFRGGNQPQHF
V gene: TRBV7-6; clone size: few; J gene: TRBJ2-7; D gene: TRBD1; CDR3 DNA: TGTGCCAGCAGCTTAGCGCGGGACAGGGGTTCCGAGCAGTACTTC; CDR3 protein: CASSLARDRGSEQYF
V gene: TRBV11-2; clone size: many; J gene: TRBJ2-7; D gene: .; CDR3 DNA: TGTGCCAGCAGTTTAGCCCGGACCTACGAGCAGTACTTC; CDR3 protein: CASSLARTYEQYF
V gene: TRBV10-3; clone size: few; J gene: TRBJ2-3; D gene: .; CDR3 DNA: TGTGCCATCAGTAGGGATACAGATACGCAGTATTTT; CDR3 protein: CAISRDTDTQYF
V gene: TRBV10-3; clone size: few; J gene: TRBJ2-1; D gene: .; CDR3 DNA: TGTGCCGCCACAGGGACTTACAATGAGCAGTTCTTC; CDR3 protein: CAATGTYNEQFF
V gene: TRBV29-1; clone size: many; J gene: TRBJ2-1; D gene: TRBD2; CDR3 DNA: TGCAGCGTTGAAGAGCTGTCTAGCGGGAGTTATTACAATGAGCAGTTCTTC; CDR3 protein: CSVEELSSGSYYNEQFF
V gene: TRBV12-3/TRBV12-4; clone size: .; J gene: TRBJ1-1; D gene: TRBD1; CDR3 DNA: TGTGCCAGCAGTGGACGGGACAGGGCGAACACTGAAGCTTTCTTT; CDR3 protein: CASSGRDRANTEAFF
V gene: TRBV4-3; clone size: .; J gene: TRBJ2-2; D gene: TRBD2; CDR3 DNA: TGCGCCAGCAGCCAAGACCTACTCCTAGCGGGGAGGACTCCCACCGGGGAGCTGTTTTTT; CDR3 protein: CASSQDLLLAGRTPTGELFF
V gene: TRBV6-1; clone size: few; J gene: TRBJ1-5; D gene: .; CDR3 DNA: TGTGCCAGCAGCGATAATCAGCCCCAGCATTTT; CDR3 protein: CASSDNQPQHF
V gene: TRBV12-3/TRBV12-4; clone size: many; J gene: TRBJ2-1; D gene: TRBD2; CDR3 DNA: TGTGCCAGCAGTAAGACTAGCGGGGGGTACAATGAGCAGTTCTTC; CDR3 protein: CASSKTSGGYNEQFF
V gene: TRBV2; clone size: .; J gene: TRBJ2-1; D gene: .; CDR3 DNA: TGTGCCAGCAGTGAACAGGACAGTTACTACAATGAGCAGTGCTTC; CDR3 protein: CASSEQDSYYNEQCF
V gene: TRBV6-2/TRBV6-3; clone size: few; J gene: TRBJ1-2; D gene: .; CDR3 DNA: TGTGCCAGCAGTTACATCGGCGGGACTAACTATGGCTACACCTTC; CDR3 protein: CASSYIGGTNYGYTF
V gene: TRBV5-1; clone size: .; J gene: TRBJ2-7; D gene: TRBD2; CDR3 DNA: TGCGCCAGCAGCTTGGCCTCGGTAGCGGGAGACGAGCAGTACTTC; CDR3 protein: CASSLASVAGDEQYF
V gene: TRBV6-1; clone size: .; J gene: TRBJ1-1; D gene: .; CDR3 DNA: TGTGCCAGCAGTGAAATTTTTCTCCTGAACACTGAAGCTTTCTTT; CDR3 protein: CASSEIFLLNTEAFF
V gene: TRBV11-1; clone size: .; J gene: TRBJ2-5; D gene: TRBD2; CDR3 DNA: TGTGCCAGCAGCCCGTTCAGCGGGAGGTACCAAGAGACCCAGTACTTC; CDR3 protein: CASSPFSGRYQETQYF
V gene: TRBV7-9; clone size: few; J gene: TRBJ2-3; D gene: .; CDR3 DNA: TGTGCCAGCAGCGTTCGGAGGGATACGCAGTATTTT; CDR3 protein: CASSVRRDTQYF
V gene: TRBV6-2/TRBV6-3; clone size: many; J gene: TRBJ2-5; D gene: TRBD1; CDR3 DNA: TGTGCCAGCAATGACAGGGCTGAAGAGACCCAGTACTTC; CDR3 protein: CASNDRAEETQYF
V gene: TRBV12-3/TRBV12-4; clone size: few; J gene: TRBJ2-7; D gene: .; CDR3 DNA: TGTGCCAGCACCGCCGGCTATTCCCCCCTCGAGCAGTACTTC; CDR3 protein: CASTAGYSPLEQYF
V gene: TRBV29-1; clone size: many; J gene: TRBJ2-5; D gene: .; CDR3 DNA: TGCAGCGTTGACCCCCGGGACACGGTCGGGGCCCAGTACTTC; CDR3 protein: CSVDPRDTVGAQYF
V gene: TRBV7-2; clone size: few; J gene: TRBJ2-5; D gene: TRBD2; CDR3 DNA: TGTGCCAGCAGCTTAGGTGGGACTAGAGAGGAGACCCAGTACTTC; CDR3 protein: CASSLGGTREETQYF
V gene: TRBV15; clone size: .; J gene: TRBJ2-6; D gene: TRBD1; CDR3 DNA: TGTGCCACCGGACAGGGGGCCCTATCTGGGGCCAACGTCCTGACTTTC; CDR3 protein: CATGQGALSGANVLTF
V gene: TRBV7-9; clone size: .; J gene: TRBJ2-7; D gene: .; CDR3 DNA: TGTGCCAGCAGCTTCGAACAGGCCTACGAGCAGTACTTC; CDR3 protein: CASSFEQAYEQYF
V gene: TRBV9; clone size: .; J gene: TRBJ1-4; D gene: .; CDR3 DNA: TGTGCCAGCAGCGTAGATCAGCGAGATGAAAAACTGTTTTTT; CDR3 protein: CASSVDQRDEKLFF
V gene: TRBV30; clone size: .; J gene: TRBJ2-1; D gene: .; CDR3 DNA: TGTGCCTGGATCGGTGACCACACCTACAATGAGCAGTTCTTC; CDR3 protein: CAWIGDHTYNEQFF
V gene: TRBV7-2; clone size: few; J gene: TRBJ2-7; D gene: TRBD1; CDR3 DNA: TGTGCCAGCAGCTCAGGCGGACAGGGAGGTGGCGAGCAGTACTTC; CDR3 protein: CASSSGGQGGGEQYF
V gene: TRBV20-1; clone size: many; J gene: TRBJ2-3; D gene: .; CDR3 DNA: TGCAGTGCTAGAAAAGGGGAGAAGCCGCAGTATTTT; CDR3 protein: CSARKGEKPQYF
V gene: TRBV7-6; clone size: few; J gene: TRBJ2-7; D gene: TRBD2; CDR3 DNA: TGTGCCAGCAGCCATGGGACTAGCGGTGTTTACGAGCAGTACTTC; CDR3 protein: CASSHGTSGVYEQYF
V gene: TRBV25-1; clone size: many; J gene: TRBJ2-1; D gene: TRBD2; CDR3 DNA: TGTGCCAGCAGTGAACTAGCGGGAGGCATGAACAATGAGCAGTTCTTC; CDR3 protein: CASSELAGGMNNEQFF
V gene: TRBV7-9; clone size: many; J gene: TRBJ1-2; D gene: .; CDR3 DNA: TGTGCCAGCAGCTTAGCGTGGACCGGGACAATTGACTATGGCTACACCTTC; CDR3 protein: CASSLAWTGTIDYGYTF
V gene: TRBV24-1; clone size: few; J gene: TRBJ2-1; D gene: .; CDR3 DNA: TGTGCCACCAGCGGCGTAGGCGGCACCTACAATGAGCAGTTCTTC; CDR3 protein: CATSGVGGTYNEQFF
V gene: TRBV5-1; clone size: .; J gene: TRBJ2-2; D gene: .; CDR3 DNA: TGCGCCAGCAAAATCGGGCCGAACACCGGGGAGCTGTTTTTT; CDR3 protein: CASKIGPNTGELFF
V gene: TRBV20-1; clone size: .; J gene: TRBJ2-5; D gene: TRBD2; CDR3 DNA: TGCAGTGCTACCCTGACTAGCGGGGGGGCGGAGACCCAGTACTTC; CDR3 protein: CSATLTSGGAETQYF
V gene: TRBV7-9; clone size: .; J gene: TRBJ1-1; D gene: .; CDR3 DNA: TGTGCCAGCAGCTTAATATCGGGTCTTGAAGCTTTCTTT; CDR3 protein: CASSLISGLEAFF
V gene: TRBV7-2; clone size: .; J gene: TRBJ2-1; D gene: .; CDR3 DNA: TGTGCCAGCAGCTCCATACCCCTCCGTGAGCAGTTCTTC; CDR3 protein: CASSSIPLREQFF
V gene: TRBV2; clone size: .; J gene: TRBJ2-7; D gene: TRBD2; CDR3 DNA: TGTGCCAGCAATGGACTAGCGGCTCGTGAGCAGTACTTC; CDR3 protein: CASNGLAAREQYF
V gene: TRBV4-3; clone size: few; J gene: TRBJ2-7; D gene: .; CDR3 DNA: TGCGCCAGCAGCCAAGATTTGGCTACCGGATTGCAGTACTTC; CDR3 protein: CASSQDLATGLQYF
V gene: TRBV6-5; clone size: few; J gene: TRBJ2-1; D gene: .; CDR3 DNA: TGTGCCAGCAGTTACTCGAAGGACAATGAGCAGTTCTTC; CDR3 protein: CASSYSKDNEQFF
V gene: TRBV10-3; clone size: few; J gene: TRBJ2-1; D gene: .; CDR3 DNA: TGTGCCATCAGTGAGTCCGTCGGATCAATTGAGGAGCAGTTCTTC; CDR3 protein: CAISESVGSIEEQFF
V gene: TRBV7-2; clone size: .; J gene: TRBJ2-4; D gene: .; CDR3 DNA: TGTGCCAGCAGCTTAATGGAGGGAATCGGCATTCAGTACTTC; CDR3 protein: CASSLMEGIGIQYF
V gene: TRBV10-3; clone size: many; J gene: TRBJ2-3; D gene: .; CDR3 DNA: TGTGCCATCAGTGGCGGGACGGGAGATACGCAGTATTTT; CDR3 protein: CAISGGTGDTQYF
V gene: TRBV25-1; clone size: few; J gene: TRBJ1-1; D gene: .; CDR3 DNA: TGTGCCAGCAGTGAATTTGGAGGACCGAACACTGAAGCTTTCTTT; CDR3 protein: CASSEFGGPNTEAFF
V gene: TRBV20-1; clone size: few; J gene: TRBJ2-1; D gene: .; CDR3 DNA: TGCAGTGTTACCGGGACGCCTAAAAATGAGCAGTTCTTC; CDR3 protein: CSVTGTPKNEQFF
V gene: TRBV10-3; clone size: few; J gene: TRBJ2-3; D gene: .; CDR3 DNA: TGTGCCATCAGTGAGTCTAGCACAGATACGCAGTATTTT; CDR3 protein: CAISESSTDTQYF
V gene: TRBV29-1; clone size: few; J gene: TRBJ2-7; D gene: .; CDR3 DNA: TGCAGCGTTGTAAGGACGCGTCCTAGGGCGGAGCAGTACTTC; CDR3 protein: CSVVRTRPRAEQYF
V gene: TRBV5-1; clone size: few; J gene: TRBJ1-4; D gene: .; CDR3 DNA: TGCGCCAGCAGCTACGGACGGGGTCGGGAACTGTTTTTT; CDR3 protein: CASSYGRGRELFF
V gene: TRBV7-6; clone size: .; J gene: TRBJ2-5; D gene: .; CDR3 DNA: TGTGCCAGCAGCTTAGGGCAGGGGGGAACCACTCGTGCATCCGAGACCCAGTACTTC; CDR3 protein: CASSLGQGGTTRASETQYF
V gene: TRBV12-3/TRBV12-4; clone size: few; J gene: TRBJ1-5; D gene: .; CDR3 DNA: TGTGCCAGCAGCCTGACAGGCCCCCCTAGCAATCAGCCCCAGCATTTT; CDR3 protein: CASSLTGPPSNQPQHF
V gene: TRBV6-1; clone size: few; J gene: TRBJ1-1; D gene: .; CDR3 DNA: TGTGCCAGCAGTATTTCCCAGGAAACTGAAGCTTTCTTT; CDR3 protein: CASSISQETEAFF
V gene: TRBV29-1; clone size: many; J gene: TRBJ2-1; D gene: .; CDR3 DNA: TGCAGCGTTGAATCGGGAGCAGCCTACAATGAGCAGTTCTTC; CDR3 protein: CSVESGAAYNEQFF
V gene: TRBV20-1; clone size: few; J gene: TRBJ1-2; D gene: .; CDR3 DNA: TGCAGTGCCGGCGGTGTTGGCGCCCAGCTCCTGCGGTTC; CDR3 protein: CSAGGVGAQLLRF
V gene: TRBV15; clone size: few; J gene: TRBJ2-7; D gene: TRBD1; CDR3 DNA: TGTGCCACCAGCCGGCCGGGGACAGCAAGCTCCTACGAGCAGTACTTC; CDR3 protein: CATSRPGTASSYEQYF
V gene: TRBV12-3/TRBV12-4; clone size: few; J gene: TRBJ1-1; D gene: TRBD1; CDR3 DNA: TGTGCCAGCAGTTTAATGAACAGGGGAGGCACTGAAGCTTTCTTT; CDR3 protein: CASSLMNRGGTEAFF
V gene: TRBV19; clone size: many; J gene: TRBJ2-1; D gene: TRBD1; CDR3 DNA: TGTGCCAGTAGTTACCGGGACAGGGAGTTCAACGATGAGCAGTTCTTC; CDR3 protein: CASSYRDREFNDEQFF
V gene: TRBV29-1; clone size: few; J gene: TRBJ2-1; D gene: .; CDR3 DNA: TGCAGCGCTACCGCGGGGGCGGATGAGCAGTTCTTC; CDR3 protein: CSATAGADEQFF